This T cell receptor beta chain was sequenced in a study of tissue T cells after allogeneic stem cell transplantation. For the study at large: Of the grafts for graft-versus-host disease patients, several were unmodified and three CD34-selected. Every graft-versus-host disease patient had gastrointestinal disease and got several lines of graft-versus-host disease therapy.

Some clones are missing from TCRdb's copy, which holds only in-frame ones; the method was immunoSEQ multiplex PCR. The sample holds tens of thousands of clones; roughly 92% are singletons and the top ten take under 4%. Germline V CDR1 and CDR2: KGHDR, SFDVKD. The V gene lost 2 bases and the J gene lost 8 bases, with 14 bases spanning the gap. The CDR3 is 14 amino acids. The sequence came from a woman aged 35 to 69 who later had graft-versus-host disease after an allogeneic stem cell transplant. The V and J genes are TRBV24-1 and TRBJ1-2; D is ambiguous. The specimen was blood, collected before transplantation. CDR3 DNA: TGTGCCACCAGTGATTCGACCGTGAGATGGGGCTACACCTTC. This encodes CATSDSTVRWGYTF.